Sequencing of this T cell receptor beta chain was carried out in a study of memory CD4+ T cells and cytomegalovirus serostatus. Study-level points and caveats: The CMV-associated TCR signature appears largely within the CD4+ memory repertoire.

Methods used by the authors: Out-of-frame sequences were removed, leaving 2,204,828 distinct TCRbeta sequences. Only in-frame clones appear in the TCRdb table, and some are missing; sequencing was by immunoSEQ multiplex PCR. The DNA gave D and trimming, while V, J and clone size come from that table. The data show 55,000 to 75,000 clones, 75% to 90% seen once. Single viable CD3+CD4+CD8-CD45RO+ cells were sorted as the memory CD4+ T cells. Comment on this clone: Its antigen remains unknown.

This TCR derives from an adult in good health and CMV-seronegative. The sequencing sample was made of memory CD4+ T cells from blood.

The CDR3 DNA follows: TGTGCCTGGAACTCCGCAGCCCATACCGGGACAGGGTATGAAAAACTGTTTTTT. This codes for CAWNSAAHTGTGYEKLFF. The gene calls are TRBV30 and TRBJ1-4; 9 positions match TRBD1. Germline lookup yields CDR1 GTSNPN and CDR2 SVGIG (reference sequence). The V segment lost 4 bases and the J segment 6 bases; nucleotides outside the gene matches: 18. CDR3 length equals 18 residues.